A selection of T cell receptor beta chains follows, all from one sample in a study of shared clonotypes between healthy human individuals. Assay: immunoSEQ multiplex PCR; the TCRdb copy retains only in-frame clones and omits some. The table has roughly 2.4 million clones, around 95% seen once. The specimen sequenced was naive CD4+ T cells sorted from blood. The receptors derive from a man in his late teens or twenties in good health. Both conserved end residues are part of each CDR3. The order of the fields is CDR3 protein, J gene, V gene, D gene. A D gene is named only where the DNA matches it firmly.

CASSPEGFSGNTIYF	TRBJ1-3	TRBV5-5	NA
CASTRLSGLAGGSSYNEQFF	TRBJ2-1	TRBV2	TRBD2
CASSIIGTSGYEQYF	TRBJ2-7	TRBV19	TRBD2
CASRDGGGRAYLSGNTIYF	TRBJ1-3	TRBV28	NA
CASSTTTGSNSPLHF	TRBJ1-6	TRBV19	NA
CASSTPGQALYEQYF	TRBJ2-7	TRBV6-5	TRBD1
CASRGARSSYNEQFF	TRBJ2-1	TRBV28	NA
CAIRSGTGYSYEQYF	TRBJ2-7	TRBV10-3	TRBD1
CASSLGYGGNTEAFF	TRBJ1-1	TRBV11-2	NA
CASSPGGGPPIEQYF	TRBJ2-7	TRBV5-4	NA
CASSLAGADTDTQYF	TRBJ2-3	TRBV5-1	NA
CASSLPIGGGRSNYGYTF	TRBJ1-2	TRBV28	NA